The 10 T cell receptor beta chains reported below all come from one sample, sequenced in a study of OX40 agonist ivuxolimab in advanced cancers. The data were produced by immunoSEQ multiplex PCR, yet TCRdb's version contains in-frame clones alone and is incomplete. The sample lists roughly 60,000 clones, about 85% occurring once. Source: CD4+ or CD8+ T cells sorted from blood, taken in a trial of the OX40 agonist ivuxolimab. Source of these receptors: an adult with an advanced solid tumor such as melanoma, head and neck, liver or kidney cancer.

CDR3 coding DNA: TGTGCCAGTAGTATCTCTGCGGGGGGAAACACCATATATTTT. It translates to CASSISAGGNTIYF. This chain uses TRBV19 with TRBJ1-3; no reliable D call. The CDR3 has 14 amino acids. Trimming took 3 bases from V and 4 from J, leaving 10 bases between them. CDR1 is LNHDA and CDR2 is SQIVND in the germline V gene (reference sequence). Full variable domain (missing parts from reference TRBV19 and TRBJ1-3): DGGITQSPKYLFRKEGQNVTLSCEQNLNHDAMYWYRQDPGQGLRLIYYSQIVNDFQKGDIAEGYSVSREKKESFPLTVTSAQKNPTAFYLCASSISAGGNTIYFGEGSWLTVV.

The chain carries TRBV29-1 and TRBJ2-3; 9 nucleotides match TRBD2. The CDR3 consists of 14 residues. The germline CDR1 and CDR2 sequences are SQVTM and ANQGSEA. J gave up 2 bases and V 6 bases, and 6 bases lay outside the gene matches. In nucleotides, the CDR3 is TGCAGCGTAAGACTAGCGGAATTCACAGATACGCAGTATTTT. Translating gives CSVRLAEFTDTQYF.

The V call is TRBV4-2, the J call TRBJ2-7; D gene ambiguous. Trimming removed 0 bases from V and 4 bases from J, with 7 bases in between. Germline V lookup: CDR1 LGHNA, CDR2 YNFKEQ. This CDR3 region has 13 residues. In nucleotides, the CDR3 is TGTGCCAGCAGCCAAGAGTGGGGATACGAGCAGTACTTC. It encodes CASSQEWGYEQYF.

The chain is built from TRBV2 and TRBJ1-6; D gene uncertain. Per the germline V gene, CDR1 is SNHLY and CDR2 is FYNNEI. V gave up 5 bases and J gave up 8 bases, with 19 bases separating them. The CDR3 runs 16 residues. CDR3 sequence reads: CASSRSAAAGYSPLHF. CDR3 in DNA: TGTGCCAGCAGTCGTTCGGCAGCGGCTGGGTATTCACCCCTCCACTTT.

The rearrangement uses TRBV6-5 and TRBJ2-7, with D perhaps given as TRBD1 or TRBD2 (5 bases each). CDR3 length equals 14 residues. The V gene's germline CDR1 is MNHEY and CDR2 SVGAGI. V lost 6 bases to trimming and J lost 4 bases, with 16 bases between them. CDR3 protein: CASRLLGENYEQYF. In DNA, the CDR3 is TGTGCCAGCAGGCTATTGGGGGAAAATTACGAGCAGTACTTC.

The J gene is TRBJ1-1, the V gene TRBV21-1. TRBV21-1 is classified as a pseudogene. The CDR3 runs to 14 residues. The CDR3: CASSKIPKNTEAFF. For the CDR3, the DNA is TGTGCCAGCAGCAAGATACCAAAGAACACTGAAGCTTTCTTT.

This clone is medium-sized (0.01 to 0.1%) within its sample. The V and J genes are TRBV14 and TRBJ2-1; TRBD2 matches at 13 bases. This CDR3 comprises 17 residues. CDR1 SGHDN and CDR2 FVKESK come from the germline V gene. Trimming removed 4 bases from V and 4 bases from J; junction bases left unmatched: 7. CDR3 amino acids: CASSRIRTSGRYNEQFF. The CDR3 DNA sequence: TGTGCCAGCAGCCGAATAAGGACTAGCGGGAGATACAATGAGCAGTTCTTC.

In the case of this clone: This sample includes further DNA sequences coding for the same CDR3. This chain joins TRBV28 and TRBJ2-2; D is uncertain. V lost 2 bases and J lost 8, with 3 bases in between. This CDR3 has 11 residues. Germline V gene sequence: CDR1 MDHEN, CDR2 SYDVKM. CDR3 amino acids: CASSLSGELFF. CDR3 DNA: TGTGCCAGCAGTTTAAGTGGGGAGCTGTTTTTT.

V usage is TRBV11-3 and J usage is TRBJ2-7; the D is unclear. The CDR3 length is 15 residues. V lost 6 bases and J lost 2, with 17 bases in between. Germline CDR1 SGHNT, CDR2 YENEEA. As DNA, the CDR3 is TGTGCCAGCAGTCAAACGGACCCCCACACCTACGAGCAGTACTTC. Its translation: CASSQTDPHTYEQYF.

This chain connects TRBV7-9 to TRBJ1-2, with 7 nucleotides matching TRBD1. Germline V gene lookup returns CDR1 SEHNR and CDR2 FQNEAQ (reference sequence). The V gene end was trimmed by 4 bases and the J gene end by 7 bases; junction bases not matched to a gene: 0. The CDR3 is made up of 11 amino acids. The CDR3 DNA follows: TGTGCCAGCAGCTGGGACAGTGGCTACACCTTC. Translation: CASSWDSGYTF.